The 27 T cell receptor beta chains in this list originate from one sample, sequenced in a study of Graves' ophthalmopathy and Graves' hyperthyroidism. RNA served as the template for amplifying TCR beta CDR3 regions. Second-round multiplex PCR came after a first-round RT-PCR that employed HTBI primers. From the multiplex PCR reads, TCRdb called clonotypes with MiXCR, one entry per CDR3 protein. The top ten clones hold around 9.8% of a sample with approximately 480,000 distinct CDR3 sequences, around an eighth of them seen once. The sample comprised blood. The receptors were sampled from a woman aged 25 to 45 with Graves' ophthalmopathy.

This clonotype was found many times. The chain recombines TRBV2 with TRBJ2-7; perhaps TRBD1 as D (6 bases). CDR1 is SNHLY and CDR2 is FYNNEI in the germline V gene. This CDR3 region has 11 residues. V was clipped by 7 bases and J by 6 bases, with 10 bases between them. DNA for the CDR3: TGTGCCAGCAACAGGGCATCCGAGCAGTACTTC. This translates into CASNRASEQYF.

Concerning this clonotype: A read error may account for a junction end that differs from germline. The V call is TRBV13, the J call TRBJ1-5, with a possible D match to TRBD1 (5 bases). CDR1 PRHDT and CDR2 FYEKMQ come from the germline V gene (reference sequence). The CDR3 is 15 residues long. The CDR3 loop is CATSLSPGGNQPQHF. Written as DNA, the CDR3 is TGTGCCACCAGCTTATCCCCGGGGGGTAATCAGCCCCAGCATTTT.

This clonotype was recorded many times. The V gene is TRBV29-1, the J gene TRBJ1-3; D call uncertain. The CDR3 runs 12 residues. CDR1 and CDR2 from the germline V gene are SQVTM and ANQGSEA. V was shortened by 7 bases and J by 0 bases, with 7 bases between the two germline ends. The CDR3 DNA follows: TGCAGCGCCCGGCACTCTGGAAACACCATATATTTT. Translation: CSARHSGNTIYF. Full variable domain (rest looked up from reference TRBV29-1 and TRBJ1-3): SAVISQKPSRDICQRGTSLTIQCQVDSQVTMMFWYRQQPGQSLTLIATANQGSEATYESGFVIDKFPISRPNLTFSTLTVSNMSPEDSSIYLCSARHSGNTIYFGEGSWLTVV.

This chain uses TRBV12-3 or TRBV12-4 with TRBJ1-2, with TRBD1 identical over 8 bases. With V trimmed by 6 bases and J by 6 bases, 6 bases remained unmatched. The CDR3 is 13 amino acids. CDR3 sequence: CASRPGQGHGYTF. For the CDR3, the DNA is TGTGCCAGCAGACCAGGACAGGGTCATGGCTACACCTTC.

The sample holds many counts of this clonotype. The V and J genes are TRBV6-2 or TRBV6-3 and TRBJ2-5, with D perhaps matching TRBD1 or TRBD2 (5 bases each). Germline values: CDR1 MNHEY, CDR2 SVGEGT. The V end lost 0 bases, the J end lost 5 bases, and 16 bases lay between the germline ends. This CDR3 spans 16 amino acids. The CDR3: CASSYSLSRERETQYF. The CDR3 DNA reads as TGTGCCAGCAGTTACTCTTTATCCAGGGAGAGGGAGACCCAGTACTTC.

Many counts were recorded for this clonotype. The CDR3 nucleotides are TGTGCCAGTAGTACGGACTTAACCGGGGAGCTGTTTTTT. It specifies CASSTDLTGELFF. The chain is built from TRBV19 and TRBJ2-2; TRBD2 might be the D (5 bases). The CDR3 is 13 residues long. V gave up 4 bases and J gave up 5 bases, with 8 bases separating them. CDR1 is LNHDA, CDR2 SQIVND, per germline (reference sequence).

The sample holds many counts of this clonotype. The chain links TRBV28 to TRBJ2-7; 10 nucleotides match TRBD1. V was pared by 5 bases and J by 3 bases, with 4 bases of the junction left unmatched. There are 14 residues in the CDR3. Per the germline V gene, CDR1 is MDHEN and CDR2 is SYDVKM. In DNA form, the CDR3 reads TGTGCCAGCAGTGACAGGGGGCGCTTCTACGAGCAGTACTTC. This gives the protein CASSDRGRFYEQYF.

In this sample, this clonotype turned up many times. For the CDR3, the DNA is TGTGCCAGCAGTCAATGGGGCCATTATGGCTACACCTTC. Residues: CASSQWGHYGYTF. The chain has TRBV12-3 or TRBV12-4 and TRBJ1-2; TRBD1 might be the D (5 bases). CDR3 size: 13 residues. Between the trimmed V and J ends, which lost 5 bases and 5 bases, there was a span of 12 bases.

This clonotype has ten or more counts. CDR3 protein: CASSYSALAGVVGETQYF. CDR3 in DNA: TGTGCCAGCAGTTACTCGGCGCTAGCGGGAGTTGTTGGAGAGACCCAGTACTTC. The rearrangement joins TRBV6-5 to TRBJ2-5, with 10 bases aligning to TRBD2. This CDR3 contains 18 residues. The germline V gene has CDR1 MNHEY and CDR2 SVGAGI. The junction had 11 bases not matched to a gene; V was cut back by 0 bases and J by 4 bases.

This clonotype was counted ten times or more. The chain employs TRBV6-5 and TRBJ1-2; a possible D gene is TRBD1 (5 bases). The CDR3 totals 11 residues. Germline V CDR1 and CDR2: MNHEY, SVGAGI. Trimming removed 8 bases from V and 9 bases from J, with 13 bases in between. This CDR3 is CASGGTLSYTF. The CDR3 DNA reads TGTGCCAGCGGCGGGACTTTAAGCTACACCTTC.

This clonotype was observed a few times. The CDR3 DNA is TGTGCCTGGAGACGTGACACTGAAGCTTTCTTT. Its protein is CAWRRDTEAFF. The chain carries TRBV30 and TRBJ1-1, with unresolved D. The CDR3 is made up of 11 amino acids. CDR1 is GTSNPN, CDR2 SVGIG, per germline (reference sequence). V shed 3 bases and J shed 3 bases, with 5 bases lying between them.

A remark on this clonotype: It may be a read error: a sequence one base away is much more abundant. The J gene is TRBJ2-7, the V gene TRBV20-1, with TRBD1 matching over 11 bases. Germline V lookup: CDR1 DFQATT, CDR2 SNEGSKA (reference sequence). There are 20 residues in the CDR3. Unmatched junction bases numbered 26, after V lost 5 bases and J lost 5 bases. This CDR3 reads CSAWPTPGQGVPAPMDEQYF. The CDR3 DNA sequence: TGCAGTGCTTGGCCAACACCGGGACAGGGGGTTCCAGCCCCCATGGACGAGCAGTACTTC.

This clonotype was picked up many times. V is TRBV6-5 and J is TRBJ2-7, with a weak D call TRBD1 (7 bases). This CDR3 spans 14 amino acids. Germline V gives CDR1 MNHEY, CDR2 SVGAGI. V lost 5 bases and J lost 3, with 14 bases in between. The CDR3 loop reads CASSTFRGVYEQYF. In DNA form, the CDR3 reads TGTGCCAGCAGTACTTTCAGGGGGGTCTACGAGCAGTACTTC.

This clonotype was detected ten times or more. This chain joins TRBV3-1 and TRBJ2-7; 10 nucleotides align to TRBD1. The CDR3 totals 15 residues. V lost 3 bases to trimming and J lost 3 bases; unmatched junction nucleotides: 5. In germline, CDR1 is LGHDT, CDR2 YNNKEL (reference sequence). The CDR3 reads CASSQGQGIGYEQYF. As DNA, the CDR3 is TGTGCCAGCAGCCAGGGACAGGGGATAGGCTACGAGCAGTACTTC.

This clonotype came up many times. V usage is TRBV9 and J usage is TRBJ1-2, with D hard to call. Germline-derived CDR1 and CDR2 are SGDLS and YYNGEE. The CDR3 runs to 14 residues. Trimming stripped 1 base from V and 6 bases from J, with 13 bases between. The DNA of the CDR3 is TGTGCCAGCAGCGTATCCAGTCAACAGCATGGCTACACCTTC. This encodes CASSVSSQQHGYTF.

Note on this clonotype: A much larger clonotype is one base distant, so this may be a read error. As the CDR3 is not closed by the conserved phenylalanine or tryptophan, this likely results from a read error. The chain uses TRBV6-1 and TRBJ1-1, with 7 bases identical to TRBD1. CDR1 is MNHNS and CDR2 is SASEGT in the germline V gene. The V gene end was trimmed by 7 bases and the J gene end by 9 bases; junction bases not matched to a gene: 8. The CDR3 spans 12 residues. The CDR3 sequence: CASIGDRAKAFL. The CDR3, as DNA: TGTGCCAGCATCGGAGACAGGGCTAAAGCTTTCTTG.

This clonotype was counted ten times or more. The genes are TRBV29-1 and TRBJ1-2; D is unresolved. Germline V gene lookup returns CDR1 SQVTM and CDR2 ANQGSEA. The CDR3 runs 11 residues. The ends were cut back, 4 bases at V and 5 bases at J, with 8 bases in the middle. CDR3 amino acids: CSVGQDYGYTF. CDR3 DNA: TGCAGCGTTGGCCAGGATTATGGCTACACCTTC.

Many counts were recorded for this clonotype. The rearrangement links TRBV7-2 to TRBJ2-7, with D possibly TRBD2 on 6 matching bases. Germline CDR1 reads SGHTA; CDR2 reads FQGNSA. This CDR3 has 14 amino acids. Trimming left V 5 bases short and J 2 bases short, with 13 bases between. The CDR3 sequence: CASSPSLATYEQYF. CDR3 coding DNA: TGTGCCAGCAGCCCGTCACTAGCCACCTACGAGCAGTACTTC.

This clonotype has at least ten counts. The rearrangement links TRBV3-1 to TRBJ2-5; D may be TRBD1 or TRBD2 (6 bases each). V was clipped by 1 base and J by 2 bases, with 11 bases between them. This CDR3 spans 15 amino acids. Germline assignment: CDR1 LGHDT and CDR2 YNNKEL (reference sequence). CDR3 sequence (DNA): TGTGCCAGCAGCCAAGCGGGGGCGAAACAAGAGACCCAGTACTTC. It translates to CASSQAGAKQETQYF.

This clonotype has ten or more counts. The rearrangement uses TRBV18 and TRBJ2-7, with D possibly matching TRBD1 (6 bases). CDR1 KGHSH and CDR2 LQKENI come from the germline V gene. The CDR3 is made up of 14 amino acids. The V and J ends lost 3 bases and 4 bases respectively, with 13 bases between them. The DNA for the CDR3 is TGTGCCAGCTCACCGAAACAGGGTAGTTACGAGCAGTACTTC. It codes for CASSPKQGSYEQYF.

There are many counts of this clonotype. This chain connects TRBV30 to TRBJ2-7; a possible D gene is TRBD1 (7 bases). CDR3 length: 14 amino acids. CDR1 is GTSNPN, CDR2 SVGIG, per germline (reference sequence). V was trimmed by 0 bases and J by 3 bases, leaving 12 bases between them. The CDR3 is CAWSVGGDSYEQYF. The CDR3 DNA reads TGTGCCTGGAGTGTAGGAGGGGACAGCTACGAGCAGTACTTC.

V is TRBV20-1 and J is TRBJ1-5, with TRBD1 as a possible D gene (5 bases). V lost 4 bases to trimming and J lost 5 bases, with 12 bases between them. The V gene's germline CDR1 is DFQATT and CDR2 SNEGSKA (reference sequence). This CDR3 has 13 amino acids. The CDR3 sequence is CSAMEGSDQPQHF. CDR3 coding DNA: TGCAGTGCTATGGAGGGGAGCGATCAGCCCCAGCATTTT.

This clonotype was detected many times. The gene calls are TRBV6-1 and TRBJ1-1, with D perhaps matching TRBD1 (5 bases). This CDR3 spans 13 amino acids. Germline V lookup: CDR1 MNHNS, CDR2 SASEGT. V lost 0 bases, J lost 11 bases, and 13 bases lay in between. This chain's CDR3 is CASSEAAGFRAFF. The CDR3, as DNA: TGTGCCAGCAGTGAAGCCGCAGGGTTCCGGGCTTTCTTT.

This clonotype was observed many times. A much bigger clone sits one base away, suggesting this may be a read error. The V gene is TRBV6-2 or TRBV6-3, the J gene TRBJ2-7, with D hard to call. From germline, CDR1 is MNHEY and CDR2 SVGEGT. CDR3 length: 11 amino acids. V gave up 6 bases and J gave up 2 bases, with 5 bases separating them. In DNA, the CDR3 is TGTGCCAGCAGCAACGCCTACGAGCAGTACTTC. Translation: CASSNAYEQYF.

The chain combines TRBV5-1 with TRBJ2-2, with TRBD1 matching over 7 bases. The germline V gene has CDR1 SGHRS and CDR2 YFSETQ. The CDR3 covers 15 residues. Trimming took 3 bases from V and 3 from J; bases not matched to a gene: 5. CDR3 DNA: TGCGCCAGCAGCTCTGACAGGGTCCACACCGGGGAGCTGTTTTTT. Its translation: CASSSDRVHTGELFF.

This clonotype was picked up many times. The chain combines TRBV6-5 with TRBJ1-1; 9 positions match TRBD1. CDR3 length equals 13 residues. The V and J ends lost 5 bases and 4 bases, in that order; junction bases with no gene match: 2. Germline V CDR1 and CDR2: MNHEY, SVGAGI. In nucleotides, the CDR3 is TGTGCCAGCAGTACGACAGGGGGCACTGAAGCTTTCTTT. It encodes CASSTTGGTEAFF.

This clonotype was picked up many times. The CDR3 spells CASSSQGTGLGYGYTF. CDR3 nucleotide sequence: TGTGCCAGCAGCTCCCAGGGAACAGGGCTGGGCTATGGCTACACCTTC. The gene calls are TRBV7-2 and TRBJ1-2, with TRBD1 as a possible D gene (6 bases). V dropped 4 bases and J dropped 4 bases, with 19 bases sitting between them. CDR3 length: 16 amino acids. From germline, CDR1 is SGHTA and CDR2 FQGNSA.